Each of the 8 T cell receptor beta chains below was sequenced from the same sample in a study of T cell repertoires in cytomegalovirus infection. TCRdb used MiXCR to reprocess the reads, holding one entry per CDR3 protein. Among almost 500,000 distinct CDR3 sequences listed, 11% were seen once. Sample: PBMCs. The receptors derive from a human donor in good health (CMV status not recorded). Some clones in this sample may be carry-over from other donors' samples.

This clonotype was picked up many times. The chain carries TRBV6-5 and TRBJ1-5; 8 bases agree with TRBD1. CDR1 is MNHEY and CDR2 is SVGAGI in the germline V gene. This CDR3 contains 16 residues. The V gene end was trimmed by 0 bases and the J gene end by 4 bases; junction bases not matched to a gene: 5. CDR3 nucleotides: TGTGCCAGCAGTTACTCGGCCAGGGGGCTAAATCAGCCCCAGCATTTT. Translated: CASSYSARGLNQPQHF.

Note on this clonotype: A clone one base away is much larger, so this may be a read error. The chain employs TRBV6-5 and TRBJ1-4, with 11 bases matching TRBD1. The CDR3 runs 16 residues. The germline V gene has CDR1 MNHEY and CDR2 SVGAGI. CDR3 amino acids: CASSYAPGQGDERLFF. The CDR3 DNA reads TGTGCCAGCAGTTACGCGCCGGGACAGGGGGACGAAAGACTGTTTTTT.

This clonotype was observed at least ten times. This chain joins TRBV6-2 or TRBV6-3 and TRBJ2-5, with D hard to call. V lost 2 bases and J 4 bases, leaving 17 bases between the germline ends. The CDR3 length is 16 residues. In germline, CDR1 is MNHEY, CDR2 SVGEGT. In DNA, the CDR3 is TGTGCCAGCAGTTACATGATAGGTTCCCTAGGAGAGACCCAGTACTTC. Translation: CASSYMIGSLGETQYF.

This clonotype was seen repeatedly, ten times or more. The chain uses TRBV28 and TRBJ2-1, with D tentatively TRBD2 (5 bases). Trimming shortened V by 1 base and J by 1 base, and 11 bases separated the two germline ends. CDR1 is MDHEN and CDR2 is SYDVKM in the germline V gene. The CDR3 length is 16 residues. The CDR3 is CASSLFLAQSYNEQFF. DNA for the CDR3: TGTGCCAGCAGTTTATTCTTAGCGCAGTCCTACAATGAGCAGTTCTTC.

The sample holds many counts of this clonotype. The CDR3 here is CASRSEAALQETQYF. In DNA form, the CDR3 reads TGTGCCAGCCGGTCCGAAGCGGCCTTACAAGAGACCCAGTACTTC. The chain carries TRBV2 and TRBJ2-5; D is perhaps TRBD2 (5 bases). The V end lost 8 bases, the J end lost 2 bases, and 18 bases lay between the germline ends. CDR3 length: 15 residues. Per the germline V gene, CDR1 is SNHLY and CDR2 is FYNNEI.

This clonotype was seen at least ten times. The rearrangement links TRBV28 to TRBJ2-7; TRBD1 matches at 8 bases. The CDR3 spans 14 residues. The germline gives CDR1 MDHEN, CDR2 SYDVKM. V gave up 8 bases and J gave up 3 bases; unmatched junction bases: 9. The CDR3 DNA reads TGTGCCAGCGGGGAGAGACAGGGGCACTACGAGCAGTACTTC. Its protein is CASGERQGHYEQYF.

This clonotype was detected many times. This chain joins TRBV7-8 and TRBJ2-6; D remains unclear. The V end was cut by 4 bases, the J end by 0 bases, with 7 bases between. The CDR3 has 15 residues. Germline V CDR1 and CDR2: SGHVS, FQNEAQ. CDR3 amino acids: CASSYTASGANVLTF. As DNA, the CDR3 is TGTGCCAGCAGCTACACAGCCTCTGGGGCCAACGTCCTGACTTTC.

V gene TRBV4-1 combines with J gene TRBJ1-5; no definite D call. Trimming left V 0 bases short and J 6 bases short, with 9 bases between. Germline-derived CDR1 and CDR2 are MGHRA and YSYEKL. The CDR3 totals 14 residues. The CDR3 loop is CASSQDWGGQPQHF. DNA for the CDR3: TGCGCCAGCAGCCAAGACTGGGGTGGTCAGCCCCAGCATTTT.